This TCR beta chain was sequenced in a study of blood T cell repertoires in COVID-19. Across the whole study: Spain, Italy and the United States supplied samples that represented acute and convalescent COVID-19. T cells, B-cell-depleted T cells, or PBMCs supplied cDNA or gDNA.

CDR3 length: 15 amino acids. Germline V gene lookup returns CDR1 MNHEY and CDR2 SVGAGI. V was shortened by 2 bases and J by 4 bases, with 14 bases between the two germline ends. In the study's own analysis: Estimated nucleated cell counts came from reference gene primer amplification. TCRdb keeps only in-frame clones here, not all; method: immunoSEQ multiplex PCR. D and trimming come from the DNA, and the V and J calls and clone size come from that table. This table holds about 330,000 clones, roughly 90% found once. Sequencing was performed on peripheral blood. The TCR comes from a woman aged 50 to 65 with active or convalescent COVID-19. V usage is TRBV6-5 and J usage is TRBJ1-1, with D tentatively TRBD1 (5 bases). Here the CDR3 reads CASSYGRWGSTEAFF. The CDR3 DNA sequence: TGTGCCAGCAGTTACGGGAGGTGGGGGAGCACTGAAGCTTTCTTT.